This TCR beta chain comes out of a study of T cell repertoires in cytomegalovirus infection. The CDR3 covers 17 residues. Unmatched junction bases numbered 11, after V lost 3 bases and J lost 8 bases. A few counts support this clonotype. Its antigen is currently unknown. TCRdb reprocessed the reads with MiXCR, giving one entry per CDR3 protein. This table holds approximately 110,000 distinct CDR3 sequences, around 10% found once. This chain connects TRBV12-3 or TRBV12-4 to TRBJ1-4; 11 positions agree with TRBD1. The receptor was derived from a human donor in good health (CMV status not recorded). Some clones in this sample may be carry-over from other donors' samples. The specimen sequenced was PBMCs, sequenced either directly or after in vitro stimulation (not recorded which). The CDR3 loop is CASSFPQAGTGGEKLFF. The CDR3 nucleotides are TGTGCCAGCAGTTTCCCGCAAGCCGGGACAGGGGGGGAAAAACTGTTTTTT.